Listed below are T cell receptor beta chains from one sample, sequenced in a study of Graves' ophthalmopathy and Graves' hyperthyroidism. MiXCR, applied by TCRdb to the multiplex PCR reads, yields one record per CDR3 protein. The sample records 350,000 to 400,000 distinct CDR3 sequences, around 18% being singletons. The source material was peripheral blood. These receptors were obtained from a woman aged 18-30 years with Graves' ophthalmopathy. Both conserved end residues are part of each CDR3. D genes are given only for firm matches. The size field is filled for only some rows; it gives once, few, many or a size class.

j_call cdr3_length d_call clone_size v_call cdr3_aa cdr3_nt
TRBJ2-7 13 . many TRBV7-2 CASSPMARYEQYF TGTGCCAGCAGCCCGATGGCAAGATACGAGCAGTACTTC
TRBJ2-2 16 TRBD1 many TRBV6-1 CASSLTGARNTGELFF TGTGCCAGCAGCCTGACAGGGGCCCGAAACACCGGGGAGCTGTTTTTT
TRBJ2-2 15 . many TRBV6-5 CASSYDTLNTGELFF TGTGCCAGCAGTTACGACACCTTGAACACCGGGGAGCTGTTTTTT
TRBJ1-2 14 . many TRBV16 CASSQFGSNYGYTF TGTGCCAGCAGCCAATTTGGTAGTAACTATGGCTACACCTTC
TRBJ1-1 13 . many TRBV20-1 CSASETPNTEAFF TGCAGTGCTTCTGAGACACCGAACACTGAAGCTTTCTTT
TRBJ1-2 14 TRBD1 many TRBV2 CANPRGGLAYGYTF TGTGCCAACCCCAGGGGGGGACTGGCCTATGGCTACACCTTC
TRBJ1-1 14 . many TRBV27 CASSLKGRIAEAFF TGTGCCAGCAGTCTCAAGGGACGAATCGCTGAAGCTTTCTTT
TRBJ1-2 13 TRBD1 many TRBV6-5 CASSLTGLRDYTF TGTGCCAGCAGTTTGACAGGGTTACGGGACTACACCTTC
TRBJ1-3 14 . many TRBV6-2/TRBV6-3 CASSPGAVGNTIYF TGTGCCAGCAGCCCGGGGGCGGTTGGAAACACCATATATTTT
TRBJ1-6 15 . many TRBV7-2 CASSVRVRDNSPLHF TGTGCCAGCAGCGTCAGGGTTAGGGATAATTCACCCCTCCACTTT
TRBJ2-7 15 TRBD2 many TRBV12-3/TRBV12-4 CASTAGTSGSYEQYF TGTGCCAGCACCGCCGGGACTAGCGGATCCTACGAGCAGTACTTC
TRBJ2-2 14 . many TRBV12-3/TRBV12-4 CASSLTVNTGELFF TGTGCCAGCAGTCTGACGGTCAACACCGGGGAGCTGTTTTTT
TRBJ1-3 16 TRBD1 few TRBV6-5 CASSYRGPFSGNTIYF TGTGCCAGCAGTTACAGGGGGCCGTTCTCTGGAAACACCATATATTTT
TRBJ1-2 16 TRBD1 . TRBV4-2 CASSQETGRNNYGYTF TGTGCCAGCAGCCAAGAGACAGGGAGAAATAACTATGGCTACACCTTC
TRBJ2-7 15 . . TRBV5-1 CASSLRTSRTYEQYF TGCGCCAGCAGCCTTAGGACTTCTAGAACCTACGAGCAGTACTTC
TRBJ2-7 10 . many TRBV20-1 CSASGDEQYF TGCAGTGCTAGTGGGGACGAGCAGTACTTC
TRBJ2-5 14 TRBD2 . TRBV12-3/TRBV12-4 CASSLSSGRKTQYF TGTGCCAGCAGTTTGTCTAGCGGGAGAAAGACCCAGTACTTC
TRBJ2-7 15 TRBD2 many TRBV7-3 CASSLAAGGIYEQYF TGTGCCAGCAGCTTAGCGGCGGGGGGTATCTACGAGCAGTACTTC
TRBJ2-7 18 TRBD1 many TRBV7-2 CASSLAWLVGTGGREQYF TGTGCCAGCAGCTTAGCCTGGCTTGTTGGGACAGGGGGTAGGGAGCAGTACTTC
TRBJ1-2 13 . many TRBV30 CALLPAFSGGYTF TGTGCCCTTCTCCCCGCGTTCTCTGGCGGCTACACCTTC
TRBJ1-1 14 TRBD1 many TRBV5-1 CASSMDRTSTEAFF TGCGCCAGCAGCATGGACAGGACTTCCACTGAAGCTTTCTTT
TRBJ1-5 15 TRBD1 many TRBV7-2 CASSFRPRGNQPQHF TGTGCCAGCAGCTTTCGGCCCAGGGGGAATCAGCCCCAGCATTTT
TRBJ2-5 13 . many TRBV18 CASSPRGVETQYF TGTGCCAGCTCACCAAGAGGGGTCGAGACCCAGTACTTC
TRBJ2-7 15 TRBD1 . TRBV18 CASSPGTGGTDGQYF TGTGCCAGCTCACCCGGGACAGGGGGAACGGACGGGCAGTACTTC
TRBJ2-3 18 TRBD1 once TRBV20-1 CSALDRGDLVLYRDTQYF TGCAGTGCTCTGGACAGGGGCGATTTGGTCCTATACCGAGATACGCAGTATTTT
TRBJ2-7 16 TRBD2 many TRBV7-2 CASRGNSGGVPYEQYF TGTGCCAGCAGAGGTAACAGCGGGGGAGTACCCTACGAGCAGTACTTC
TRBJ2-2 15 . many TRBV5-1 CASSLEQGNTGELFF TGCGCCAGCAGCTTGGAGCAGGGCAACACCGGGGAGCTGTTTTTT
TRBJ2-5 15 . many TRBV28 CASSLNGLAWETQYF TGTGCCAGCAGTTTAAATGGTCTAGCATGGGAGACCCAGTACTTC
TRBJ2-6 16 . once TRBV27 CASSLQGLAGANVLTF TGTGCCAGCAGTTTGCAGGGTTTGGCTGGGGCCAACGTCCTGACTTTC
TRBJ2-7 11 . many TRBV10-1 CASSEGRVQYF TGCGCCAGCAGTGAGGGTAGAGTGCAGTACTTC
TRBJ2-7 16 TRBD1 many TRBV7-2 CASSLAPGTGAYEQYF TGTGCCAGCAGCTTAGCCCCCGGGACAGGGGCCTACGAGCAGTACTTC
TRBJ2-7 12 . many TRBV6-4 CASSDRGNEQYF TGTGCCAGCTCGGATAGGGGGAACGAGCAGTACTTC
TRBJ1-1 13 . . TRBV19 CASSILGDTEAFF TGTGCCAGTAGTATCCTGGGAGACACTGAAGCTTTCTTT
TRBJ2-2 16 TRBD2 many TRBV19 CASSISGGVNTGELFF TGTGCCAGTAGTATAAGCGGGGGGGTTAACACCGGGGAGCTGTTTTTT
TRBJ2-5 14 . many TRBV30 CAWSVRLQQETQYF TGTGCCTGGAGTGTACGATTGCAGCAAGAGACCCAGTACTTC
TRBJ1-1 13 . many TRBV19 CASSILANTEAFF TGTGCCAGTAGTATTTTGGCGAACACTGAAGCTTTCTTT
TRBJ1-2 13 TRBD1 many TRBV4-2 CASSQGAGGGYTF TGTGCCAGCAGCCAAGGGGCAGGGGGCGGCTACACCTTC
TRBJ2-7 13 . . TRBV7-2 CASSAAPLLEQYF TGTGCCAGCAGCGCGGCCCCTCTCCTCGAGCAGTACTTC
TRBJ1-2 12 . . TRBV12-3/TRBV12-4 CASTGSGLGYTF TGTGCCAGCACCGGATCTGGGCTTGGCTACACCTTC